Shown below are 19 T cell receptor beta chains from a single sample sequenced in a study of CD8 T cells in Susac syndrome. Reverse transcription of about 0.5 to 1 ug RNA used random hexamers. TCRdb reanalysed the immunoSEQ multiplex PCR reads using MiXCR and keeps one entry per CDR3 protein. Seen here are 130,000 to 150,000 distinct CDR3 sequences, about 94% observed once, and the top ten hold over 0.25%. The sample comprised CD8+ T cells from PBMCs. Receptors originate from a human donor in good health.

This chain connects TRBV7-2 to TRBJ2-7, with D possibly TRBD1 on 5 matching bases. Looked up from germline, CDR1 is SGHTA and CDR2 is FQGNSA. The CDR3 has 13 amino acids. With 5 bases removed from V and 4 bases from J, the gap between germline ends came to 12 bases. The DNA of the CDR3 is TGTGCCAGCAGCCCTGACAGAGATTACGAGCAGTACTTC. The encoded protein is CASSPDRDYEQYF.

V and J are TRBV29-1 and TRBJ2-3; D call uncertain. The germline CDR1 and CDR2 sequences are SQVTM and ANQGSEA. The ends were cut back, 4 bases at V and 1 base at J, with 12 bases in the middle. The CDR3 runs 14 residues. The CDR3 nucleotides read TGCAGCGTTGTTCCGCCTACCCGCACAGATACGCAGTATTTT. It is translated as CSVVPPTRTDTQYF.

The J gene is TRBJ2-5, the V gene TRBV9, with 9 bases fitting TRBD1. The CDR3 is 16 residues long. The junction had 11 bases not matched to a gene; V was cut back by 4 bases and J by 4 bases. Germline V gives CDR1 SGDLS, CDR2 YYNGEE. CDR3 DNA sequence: TGTGCCAGCAGCCCTCGGACAGGGGAGGTCGGAGAGACCCAGTACTTC. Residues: CASSPRTGEVGETQYF.

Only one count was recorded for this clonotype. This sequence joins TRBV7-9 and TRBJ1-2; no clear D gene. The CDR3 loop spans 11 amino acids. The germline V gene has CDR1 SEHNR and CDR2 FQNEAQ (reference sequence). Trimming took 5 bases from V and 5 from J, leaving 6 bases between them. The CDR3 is CASSPSYGYTF. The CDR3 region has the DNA TGTGCCAGCAGCCCTAGTTATGGCTACACCTTC. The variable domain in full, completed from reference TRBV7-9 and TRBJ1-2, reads DTGVSQNPRHKITKRGQNVTFRCDPISEHNRLYWYRQTLGQGPEFLTYFQNEAQLEKSRLLSDRFSAERPKGSFSTLEIQRTEQGDSAMYLCASSPSYGYTFGSGTRLTVV.

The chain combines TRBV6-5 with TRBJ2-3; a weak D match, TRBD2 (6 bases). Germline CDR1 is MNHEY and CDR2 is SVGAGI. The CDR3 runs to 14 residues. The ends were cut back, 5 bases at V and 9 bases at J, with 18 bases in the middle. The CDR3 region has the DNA TGTGCCAGCAGTCCTAGCGAAAGGACTGAGACGCAGTATTTT. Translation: CASSPSERTETQYF.

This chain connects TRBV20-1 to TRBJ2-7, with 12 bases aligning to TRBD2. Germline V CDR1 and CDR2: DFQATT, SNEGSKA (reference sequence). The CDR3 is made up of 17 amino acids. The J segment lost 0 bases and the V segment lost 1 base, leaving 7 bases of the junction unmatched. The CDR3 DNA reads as TGCAGTGCTAGAGGTACTAGCGGGAGGATGGTCTCCTACGAGCAGTACTTC. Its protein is CSARGTSGRMVSYEQYF.

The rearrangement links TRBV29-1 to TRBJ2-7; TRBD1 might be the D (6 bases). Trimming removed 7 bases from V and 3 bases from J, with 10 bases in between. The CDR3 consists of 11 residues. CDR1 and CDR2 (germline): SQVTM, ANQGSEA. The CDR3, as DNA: TGCAGCGGACAACAGGGCTACGAGCAGTACTTC. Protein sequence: CSGQQGYEQYF.

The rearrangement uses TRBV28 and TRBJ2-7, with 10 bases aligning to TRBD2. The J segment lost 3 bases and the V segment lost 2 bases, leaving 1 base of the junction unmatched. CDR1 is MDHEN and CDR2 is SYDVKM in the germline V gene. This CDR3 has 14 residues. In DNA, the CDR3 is TGTGCCAGCAGTTTACTAGCGGGAGTCTACGAGCAGTACTTC. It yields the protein CASSLLAGVYEQYF. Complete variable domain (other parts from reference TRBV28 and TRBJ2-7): DVKVTQSSRYLVKRTGEKVFLECVQDMDHENMFWYRQDPGLGLRLIYFSYDVKMKEKGDIPEGYSVSREKKERFSLILESASTNQTSMYLCASSLLAGVYEQYFGPGTRLTVT.

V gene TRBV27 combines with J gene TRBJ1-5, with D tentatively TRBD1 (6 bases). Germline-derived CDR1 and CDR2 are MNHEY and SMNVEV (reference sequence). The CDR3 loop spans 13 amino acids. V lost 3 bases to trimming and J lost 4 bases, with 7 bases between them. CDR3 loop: CASSLTGNQPQHF. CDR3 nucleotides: TGTGCCAGCAGTTTGACAGGTAATCAGCCCCAGCATTTT.

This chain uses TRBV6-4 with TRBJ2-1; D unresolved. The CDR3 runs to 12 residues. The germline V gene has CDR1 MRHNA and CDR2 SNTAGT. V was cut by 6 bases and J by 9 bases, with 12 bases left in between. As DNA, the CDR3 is TGTGCCAGCAGCTTGGACGGTGGTGAGCAGTTCTTC. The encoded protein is CASSLDGGEQFF.

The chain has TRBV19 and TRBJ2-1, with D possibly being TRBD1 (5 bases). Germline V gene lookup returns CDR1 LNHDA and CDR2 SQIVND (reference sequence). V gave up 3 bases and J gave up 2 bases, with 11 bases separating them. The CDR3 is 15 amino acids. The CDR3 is CASSILAGTYNEQFF. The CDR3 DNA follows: TGTGCCAGTAGTATTCTGGCAGGGACCTACAATGAGCAGTTCTTC.

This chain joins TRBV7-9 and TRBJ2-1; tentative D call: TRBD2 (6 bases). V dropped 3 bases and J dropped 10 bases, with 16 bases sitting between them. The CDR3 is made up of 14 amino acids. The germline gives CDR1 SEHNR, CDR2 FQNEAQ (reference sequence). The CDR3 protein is CASSFPLTSFEQFF. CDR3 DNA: TGTGCCAGCAGCTTTCCGTTGACTAGTTTCGAGCAGTTCTTC.

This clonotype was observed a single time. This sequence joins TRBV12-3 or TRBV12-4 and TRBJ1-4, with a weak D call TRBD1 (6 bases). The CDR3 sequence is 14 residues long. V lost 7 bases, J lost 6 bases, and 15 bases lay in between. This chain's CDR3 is CASTSTGLDEKLFF. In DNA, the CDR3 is TGTGCCAGCACATCTACAGGGCTCGATGAAAAACTGTTTTTT.

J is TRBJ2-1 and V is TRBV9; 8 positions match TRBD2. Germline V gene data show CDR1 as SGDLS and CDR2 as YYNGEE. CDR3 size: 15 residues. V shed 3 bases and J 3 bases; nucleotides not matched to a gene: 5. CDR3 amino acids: CASSASGSDYNEQFF. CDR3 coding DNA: TGTGCCAGCAGCGCAAGCGGGAGCGACTACAATGAGCAGTTCTTC.

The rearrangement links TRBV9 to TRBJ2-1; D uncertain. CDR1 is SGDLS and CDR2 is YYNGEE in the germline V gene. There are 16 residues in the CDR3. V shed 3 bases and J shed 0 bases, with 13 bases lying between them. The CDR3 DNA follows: TGTGCCAGCAGCGAGAACTACCAGAGCTCCTACAATGAGCAGTTCTTC. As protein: CASSENYQSSYNEQFF. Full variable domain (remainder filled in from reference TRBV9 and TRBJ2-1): DSGVTQTPKHLITATGQRVTLRCSPRSGDLSVYWYQQSLDQGLQFLIQYYNGEERAKGNILERFSAQQFPDLHSELNLSSLELGDSALYFCASSENYQSSYNEQFFGPGTRLTVL.

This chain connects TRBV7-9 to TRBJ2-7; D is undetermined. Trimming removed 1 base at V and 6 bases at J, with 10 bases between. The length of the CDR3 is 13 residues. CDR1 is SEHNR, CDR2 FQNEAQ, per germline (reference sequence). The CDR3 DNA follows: TGTGCCAGCAGCTTAGAACTCGGATCCGAGCAGTACTTC. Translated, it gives CASSLELGSEQYF.

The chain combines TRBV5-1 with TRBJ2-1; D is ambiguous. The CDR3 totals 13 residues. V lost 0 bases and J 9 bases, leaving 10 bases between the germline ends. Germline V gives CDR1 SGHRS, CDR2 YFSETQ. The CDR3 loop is CASSLETRREQFF. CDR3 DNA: TGCGCCAGCAGCTTGGAAACGCGCCGTGAGCAGTTCTTC.

CDR3 in amino acids: CASSVEAGTYNEQFF. In DNA form, the CDR3 reads TGTGCCAGCAGCGTTGAAGCGGGAACCTACAATGAGCAGTTCTTC. The chain carries TRBV5-6 and TRBJ2-1, with 7 bases lining up with TRBD2. Germline V gives CDR1 SGHDT, CDR2 YYEEEE. The CDR3 loop spans 15 amino acids. Losses at the gene ends were 4 bases for V and 2 bases for J; bases not matched to a gene: 6.

The DNA of the CDR3 is TGTGCCAGCAGTTTAGAACCGGCAGGACAGATCCATGGCTACACCTTC. This gives the protein CASSLEPAGQIHGYTF. This chain uses TRBV27 with TRBJ1-2, with D perhaps matching TRBD1 (6 bases). The CDR3 spans 16 residues. V was pared by 2 bases and J by 6 bases, with 19 bases between. The germline V gene encodes CDR1 MNHEY and CDR2 SMNVEV (reference sequence).